This record concerns one T cell receptor (beta chain) sequence. This sample is drawn from a study of long-term antiretroviral therapy in people with HIV. The CDR3 has 16 amino acids. The germline CDR1 and CDR2 sequences are MGHRA and YSYEKL. Trimming took 1 base from V and 5 from J; bases not matched to a gene: 6. With survey level as its setting, the immunoSEQ assay was v3.0. The assay was immunoSEQ multiplex PCR, and TCRdb's table has in-frame clones only and misses some. The data show about 30,000 clones, with about 90% seen just once and approximately 0.93% held by the top ten. The sample was unsorted PBMCs, taken 2 years after starting antiretroviral therapy. This sequence joins TRBV4-1 and TRBJ2-7; TRBD1 matches at 12 bases. The clonotype was recovered from a man between 45 and 60 years old with HIV. CDR3 coding DNA: TGCGCCAGCAGCCAAGGAGTGGGACAGGGGGCCAACGAGCAGTACTTC. Translation: CASSQGVGQGANEQYF.